This passage covers 3 T cell receptor beta chains from one sample sequenced in a study of blood T cell repertoires in COVID-19. TCRdb's table, derived via immunoSEQ multiplex PCR, lists solely in-frame clones and lacks some. The profile shows 55,000 to 75,000 clones, 90% to 95% of them singletons. The specimen sequenced was peripheral blood. The receptors were gathered from a human donor in a cohort sampled during active COVID-19.

The chain joins TRBV5-1 to TRBJ2-7; tentatively, D is TRBD2 (6 bases). V lost 0 bases, J lost 2 bases, and 12 bases lay in between. CDR1 and CDR2 (germline): SGHRS, YFSETQ. CDR3 length equals 15 residues. The CDR3 loop reads CASSLGLGGTYEQYF. The DNA of the CDR3 is TGCGCCAGCAGCTTGGGGTTGGGGGGAACCTACGAGCAGTACTTC.

V usage is TRBV5-4 and J usage is TRBJ1-1, with D unresolved. This CDR3 has 15 residues. The V gene's germline CDR1 is SGHNT and CDR2 YYREEE (reference sequence). Trimming took 3 bases from V and 0 from J, leaving 12 bases between them. CDR3 in amino acids: CASSSSVVMNTEAFF. The CDR3 nucleotides read TGTGCCAGCAGCTCCTCGGTCGTTATGAACACTGAAGCTTTCTTT.

This chain joins TRBV27 and TRBJ2-7; D is perhaps TRBD1 (6 bases). The V and J ends lost 2 bases and 0 bases respectively, with 8 bases between them. CDR1 and CDR2 from the germline V gene are MNHEY and SMNVEV (reference sequence). CDR3 size: 14 residues. The CDR3 protein is CASSLQGISYEQYF. In DNA form, the CDR3 reads TGTGCCAGCAGTTTACAGGGGATCTCCTACGAGCAGTACTTC.